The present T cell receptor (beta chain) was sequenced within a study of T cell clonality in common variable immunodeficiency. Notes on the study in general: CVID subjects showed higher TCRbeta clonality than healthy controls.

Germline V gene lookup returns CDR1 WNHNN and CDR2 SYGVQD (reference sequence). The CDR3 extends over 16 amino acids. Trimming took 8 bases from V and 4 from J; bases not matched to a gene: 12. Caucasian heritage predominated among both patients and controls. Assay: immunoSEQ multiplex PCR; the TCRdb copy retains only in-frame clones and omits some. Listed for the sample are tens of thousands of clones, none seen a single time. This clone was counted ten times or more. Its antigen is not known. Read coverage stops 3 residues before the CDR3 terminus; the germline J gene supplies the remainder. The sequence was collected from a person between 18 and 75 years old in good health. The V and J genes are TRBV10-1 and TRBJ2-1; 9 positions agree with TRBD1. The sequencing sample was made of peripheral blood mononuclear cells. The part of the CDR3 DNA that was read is TGCGCCAGCCGAGCCCCACAGGGGGCGGGGTACAATGAG. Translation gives CASRAPQGAGYNE. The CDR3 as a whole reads CASRAPQGAGYNEQFF.